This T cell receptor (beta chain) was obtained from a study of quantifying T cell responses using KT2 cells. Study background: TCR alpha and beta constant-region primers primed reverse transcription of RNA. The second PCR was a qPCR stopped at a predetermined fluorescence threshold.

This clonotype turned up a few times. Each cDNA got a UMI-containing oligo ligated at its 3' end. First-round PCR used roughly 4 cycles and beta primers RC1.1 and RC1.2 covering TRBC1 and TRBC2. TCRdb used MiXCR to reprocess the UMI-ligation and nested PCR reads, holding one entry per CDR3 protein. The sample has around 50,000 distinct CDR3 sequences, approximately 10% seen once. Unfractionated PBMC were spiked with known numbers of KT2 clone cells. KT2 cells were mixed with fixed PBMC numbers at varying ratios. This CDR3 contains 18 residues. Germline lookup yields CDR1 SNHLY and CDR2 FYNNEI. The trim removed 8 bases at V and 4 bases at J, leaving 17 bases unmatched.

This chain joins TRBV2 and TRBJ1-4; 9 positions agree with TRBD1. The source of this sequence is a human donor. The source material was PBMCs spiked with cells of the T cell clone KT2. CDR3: CASRPGTGFAADNEKLFF. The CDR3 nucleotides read TGTGCCAGCCGTCCCGGGACAGGGTTCGCGGCCGATAATGAAAAACTGTTTTTT.